A selection of T cell receptor beta chains follows, all from one sample in a study of cytotoxic CD8 clonotypes in ibrutinib-treated CLL. Sequenced by immunoSEQ multiplex PCR; TCRdb stores in-frame clones only, minus some. The table lists fewer than 85,000 clones, more than 75% of them singletons. The sample in question was PBMCs, obtained after 12 months of ibrutinib treatment. The source of these receptors is a human donor with chronic lymphocytic leukemia. The CDR3 runs from the conserved cysteine through the conserved F or W. The order of the fields is D gene, J gene, V gene, clone size, CDR3 DNA, CDR3 protein. The D gene is left open where the match is weak. Clone size is shown for a subset of rows, as once, few, many or a class of expanded clone.

>-|TRBJ1-5|TRBV7-2|-
TGTGCCAGCAGCAGCGGGCCTAATCAGCCCCAGCATTTT
CASSSGPNQPQHF
>TRBD2|TRBJ2-3|TRBV4-3|-
TGCGCCAGCAGCCAACTAGCGGGCACAGATACGCAGTATTTT
CASSQLAGTDTQYF
>-|TRBJ2-7|TRBV14|-
TGTGCCAGCAGCCAAGTGGGGGTCGGCAGACCGTACTTC
CASSQVGVGRPYF
>TRBD2|TRBJ2-7|TRBV27|-
TGTGCCAGCAGCCCGGGGGGTACCTACGAGCAGTACTTC
CASSPGGTYEQYF
>-|TRBJ1-5|TRBV28|-
TGTGCCAGCACCCGAGGGGGGACACCTAGCAATCAGCCCCAGCATTTT
CASTRGGTPSNQPQHF
>-|TRBJ2-5|TRBV7-2|many
TGTGCCAGCGGGGTAGGAGAGACCCAGTACTTC
CASGVGETQYF
>-|TRBJ1-3|TRBV30|-
TGTGCCTGGAGTGTAGGCGTCTCTGGAAACACCATATATTTT
CAWSVGVSGNTIYF
>TRBD2|TRBJ2-1|TRBV5-1|-
TGCGCCAGCAGCCCCCAAGCGGGGGGGTACAATGAGCAGTTCTTC
CASSPQAGGYNEQFF
>-|TRBJ2-5|TRBV4-3|-
TGCGCCAGCAGCCAAGGGTGGGCCCCCCGGGAGACCCAGTACTTC
CASSQGWAPRETQYF
>-|TRBJ2-5|TRBV9|-
TGTGCCAGCAGCGTAGCTCCCACAGGGCGAGAGACCCAGTACTTC
CASSVAPTGRETQYF
>-|TRBJ2-1|TRBV10-3|-
TGTGCCAGTTCTCCCCGGAATCAGTACTACAATGAGCAGTTCTTC
CASSPRNQYYNEQFF